One sample yielded the 12 T cell receptor beta chains listed below, sequenced in a study of blood T cell repertoires in COVID-19. The method was immunoSEQ multiplex PCR; TCRdb's version includes in-frame clones alone and lacks a portion of them. The sample holds 20,000 to 25,000 clones, around 89% seen once. Source material: peripheral blood. The receptors stem from a human donor with active COVID-19. The donor label of this sample is uncertain.

In its sample, this clone was seen once. The chain carries TRBV11-3 and TRBJ1-4, with unresolved D. Germline assignment: CDR1 SGHNT and CDR2 YENEEA. Trimming took off 1 base at V and 5 bases at J, with 5 bases between the two ends. The CDR3 has 13 amino acids. Here the CDR3 DNA reads TGTGCCAGCAGCTTAGGGGCGAATGAAAAACTGTTTTTT. As protein: CASSLGANEKLFF.

This clone is classed as medium-sized. The chain links TRBV6-6 to TRBJ2-2; D is ambiguous. Deletions cut 2 bases from V and 5 bases from J, with 9 bases between. The germline V gene encodes CDR1 MNHNY and CDR2 SVGAGI (reference sequence). The CDR3 totals 14 residues. The CDR3 DNA reads TGTGCCAGCAGTTACCCCGAGGTTACCGGGGAGCTGTTTTTT. Translating gives CASSYPEVTGELFF.

The chain carries TRBV9 and TRBJ1-2; TRBD1 might be the D (5 bases). The ends were cut back, 6 bases at V and 4 bases at J, with 19 bases in the middle. The CDR3 has 15 amino acids. CDR1 and CDR2 from the germline V gene are SGDLS and YYNGEE. CDR3 loop: CASTRGGDGGYGYTF. Here the CDR3 DNA reads TGTGCCAGCACCCGGGGGGGGGACGGGGGCTATGGCTACACCTTC.

The V and J genes are TRBV5-4 and TRBJ2-5; 8 bases are a match to TRBD2. After removal of 4 bases from V and 6 bases from J, the junction contained 11 bases not matched to a gene. This CDR3 has 15 amino acids. CDR1 SGHNT and CDR2 YYREEE come from the germline V gene (reference sequence). DNA for the CDR3: TGTGCCAGCAGCCCACTAGCGGCCCCGAGCCAGACCCAGTACTTC. Protein sequence: CASSPLAAPSQTQYF.

The chain links TRBV5-4 to TRBJ1-6, with 10 bases lining up with TRBD1. The CDR3 has 15 residues. V was pared by 4 bases and J by 9 bases, with 7 bases of the junction left unmatched. Looked up from germline, CDR1 is SGHNT and CDR2 is YYREEE (reference sequence). The CDR3 DNA follows: TGTGCCAGCAGCGACCGGACAGGGGGTAGTTCACCCCTCCACTTT. Its translation: CASSDRTGGSSPLHF.

The chain links TRBV30 to TRBJ1-2; D not resolved. V was cut by 2 bases and J by 1 base, with 14 bases left in between. The CDR3 sequence is 15 residues long. Germline V lookup: CDR1 GTSNPN, CDR2 SVGIG (reference sequence). The DNA for the CDR3 is TGTGCCTGGAGTCACGAGGTCAGCAATAACTATGGCTACACCTTC. Translating gives CAWSHEVSNNYGYTF.

This chain links TRBV3-1 (or the pseudogene TRBV3-2) with TRBJ2-2; D remains ambiguous. Germline loops: CDR1 LGHDT, CDR2 YNNKEL (reference sequence). This CDR3 is built from 14 residues. Trimming removed 4 bases at V and 5 bases at J, with 11 bases between. CDR3 DNA sequence: TGTGCCAGCAGCCCTCAGGTTGGGACCGGGGAGCTGTTTTTT. It is translated as CASSPQVGTGELFF.

Only one count was recorded for this clone. DNA of the CDR3: TGTGCCAGCAGCTTAGCCCTCGTCGCGGCAGATACGCAGTATTTT. Protein product: CASSLALVAADTQYF. The rearrangement joins TRBV7-9 to TRBJ2-3; the D is unclear. The CDR3 extends over 15 amino acids. Between the trimmed V and J ends, which lost 0 bases and 4 bases, there was a span of 11 bases. CDR1 and CDR2 (germline): SEHNR, FQNEAQ (reference sequence).

The chain uses TRBV19 and TRBJ1-1; D perhaps matches TRBD1 (6 bases). The germline V and J ends were trimmed by 4 bases and 4 bases, with 16 bases remaining between them. Germline lookup yields CDR1 LNHDA and CDR2 SQIVND (reference sequence). The CDR3 totals 15 residues. CDR3: CASSKDRTVGTEAFF. As DNA, the CDR3 is TGTGCCAGTAGTAAGGATAGGACAGTTGGCACTGAAGCTTTCTTT.

The V and J genes are TRBV4-3 and TRBJ2-2; 12 bases are shared with TRBD2. Trimming took 4 bases from V and 0 from J; bases not matched to a gene: 12. CDR1 and CDR2 (germline): LGHNA, YSLEER. The CDR3 is 20 amino acids. The CDR3 sequence: CASSRVTSGRPQSNTGELFF. The CDR3 DNA sequence: TGCGCCAGCAGCCGGGTAACTAGCGGGAGGCCTCAGTCGAACACCGGGGAGCTGTTTTTT.

This chain uses TRBV2 with TRBJ2-5; TRBD1 agrees at 8 bases. There are 14 residues in the CDR3. Looked up from germline, CDR1 is SNHLY and CDR2 is FYNNEI. After removal of 6 bases from V and 1 base from J, the junction contained 4 bases not matched to a gene. This CDR3 is CASRFDRGQETQYF. CDR3 DNA: TGTGCCAGCAGATTCGACAGGGGCCAAGAGACCCAGTACTTC. Variable domain in full (rest from reference TRBV2 and TRBJ2-5): EPEVTQTPSHQVTQMGQEVILRCVPISNHLYFYWYRQILGQKVEFLVSFYNNEISEKSEIFDDQFSVERPDGSNFTLKIRSTKLEDSAMYFCASRFDRGQETQYFGPGTRLLVL.

This chain links TRBV19 with TRBJ2-7, with TRBD1 matching 8 bases. The germline gives CDR1 LNHDA, CDR2 SQIVND (reference sequence). With V trimmed by 8 bases and J by 4 bases, 13 bases remained unmatched. CDR3 length equals 15 residues. CDR3 sequence reads: CASSAEDRAWYEQYF. CDR3 sequence (DNA): TGTGCCAGTTCGGCGGAGGACAGGGCCTGGTACGAGCAGTACTTC.